The rows below give T cell receptor beta chains drawn from one sample of a study of cytomegalovirus exposure and HLA in healthy donors. Method: immunoSEQ multiplex PCR; TCRdb's copy keeps in-frame clones and lacks some. The table lists 150,000 to 200,000 clones, 81% of them singletons. What was sequenced was PBMCs. These receptors all come from a man aged 40-49 years in good health and CMV-seropositive. CDR3s include the opening cysteine and the closing phenylalanine or tryptophan. Fields, in order: V gene, J gene, clone size, D gene, CDR3 DNA, CDR3 protein. A D gene is named only where the DNA matches it firmly. Some rows have no size entry. The others give once, few or many, or a class for an expanded clone.

V: TRBV2; J: TRBJ2-7; size: NA; D: TRBD2; DNA: TGTGCCAGCAATCTAGCGGGAGCTTCCTACGAGCAGTACTTC; CDR3: CASNLAGASYEQYF
V: TRBV19; J: TRBJ1-4; size: NA; D: NA; DNA: TGTGCCACCCGGGAGGCCAGGGACCTTGAAAAACTGTTTTTT; CDR3: CATREARDLEKLFF
V: TRBV5-4; J: TRBJ1-2; size: few; D: NA; DNA: TGTGCCAGCAGCCCTGGACAGACTTATAACTATGGCTACACCTTC; CDR3: CASSPGQTYNYGYTF
V: TRBV11-2; J: TRBJ1-4; size: NA; D: NA; DNA: TGTGCCAGCAGCTTAGACGCAACTAATGAAAAACTGTTTTTT; CDR3: CASSLDATNEKLFF
V: TRBV28; J: TRBJ2-3; size: NA; D: NA; DNA: TGTGCCAGCAGTTTAGCGTACGCAGATACGCAGTATTTT; CDR3: CASSLAYADTQYF
V: TRBV6-5; J: TRBJ2-1; size: once; D: NA; DNA: TGTGCCAGCGCAGGTGCGAACAATGAGCAGTTCTTC; CDR3: CASAGANNEQFF
V: TRBV6-1; J: TRBJ2-7; size: few; D: TRBD2; DNA: TGTGCCAGCCGTCTACTAGCGGGGAATTACGAGCAGTACTTC; CDR3: CASRLLAGNYEQYF
V: TRBV4-1; J: TRBJ2-5; size: NA; D: TRBD2; DNA: TGCGCCAGCAGCCCACGGACTAGCGGGAGATACCAAGAGACCCAGTACTTC; CDR3: CASSPRTSGRYQETQYF
V: TRBV19; J: TRBJ1-5; size: NA; D: NA; DNA: TGTGCCAGTAGTCCCCAGGGAGGGCAGCCCCAGCATTTT; CDR3: CASSPQGGQPQHF
V: TRBV15; J: TRBJ2-7; size: NA; D: TRBD2; DNA: TGTGCCACCAGCAGAGGCCCTAGCGGTTCCTACGAGCAGTACTTC; CDR3: CATSRGPSGSYEQYF
V: TRBV6-1; J: TRBJ1-1; size: few; D: NA; DNA: TGTGCCAGCAGTGAAGTGCCGGGGATAAATGAAGCTTTCTTT; CDR3: CASSEVPGINEAFF
V: TRBV5-1; J: TRBJ2-7; size: NA; D: TRBD2; DNA: TGCGCCAGCAGCTTCTCTAGCGGGGGTCCCAGCTCCTACGAGCAGTACTTC; CDR3: CASSFSSGGPSSYEQYF
V: TRBV4-1; J: TRBJ2-5; size: NA; D: TRBD2; DNA: TGCGCCAGCAGAAATCCCGGGGCTAGCGGGGGCTCCGGGGGGGAGACCCAGTACTTC; CDR3: CASRNPGASGGSGGETQYF
V: TRBV5-1; J: TRBJ2-7; size: NA; D: TRBD2; DNA: TGCGCCAGCAGCTTGGGGTTGCGGGGGGTCTCCTACGAGCAGTACTTC; CDR3: CASSLGLRGVSYEQYF
V: TRBV5-1; J: TRBJ2-5; size: NA; D: TRBD1; DNA: TGCGCCAGCGGCCAGGGGGCTCGGGAGACCCAGTACTTC; CDR3: CASGQGARETQYF
V: TRBV5-1; J: TRBJ2-2; size: NA; D: TRBD2; DNA: TGCGCCAGCAGCCGGGGACTAGCGGCGACCGGGGAGCTGTTTTTT; CDR3: CASSRGLAATGELFF
V: TRBV6-5; J: TRBJ2-7; size: once; D: NA; DNA: TGTGCCAGCAGTTACTCGAGGCTAGCCGGCAACGAGCAGTACTTC; CDR3: CASSYSRLAGNEQYF
V: TRBV20-1; J: TRBJ2-7; size: NA; D: NA; DNA: TGCAGTGCTAAGTACATCTGGGAGCAGTACTTC; CDR3: CSAKYIWEQYF
V: TRBV5-4; J: TRBJ2-2; size: NA; D: TRBD1; DNA: TGTGCCAGCAGCCCTGAGGACAGGGTGAACACCGGGGAGCTGTTTTTT; CDR3: CASSPEDRVNTGELFF
V: TRBV7-2; J: TRBJ2-3; size: NA; D: TRBD1; DNA: TGTGCCAGCAGCTCGGGACAGGGTGGGCCAGATACGCAGTATTTT; CDR3: CASSSGQGGPDTQYF
V: TRBV2; J: TRBJ2-7; size: once; D: TRBD1; DNA: TGTGCCAGCAGTGAAGCGCAGGACAGGGGACACGAGCAGTACTTC; CDR3: CASSEAQDRGHEQYF
V: TRBV7-3; J: TRBJ1-4; size: NA; D: TRBD1; DNA: TGTGCCAGCAGCTTATCGGGACAGGGGAAGACTAATGAAAAACTGTTTTTT; CDR3: CASSLSGQGKTNEKLFF
V: TRBV10-2; J: TRBJ2-5; size: few; D: TRBD2; DNA: TGCGCCAGCGGGGGAGGGGAGACCCAGTACTTC; CDR3: CASGGGETQYF
V: TRBV28; J: TRBJ2-2; size: NA; D: NA; DNA: TGTGCCAGCCGGCGGGATAGGCTGACCGGGGAGCTGTTTTTT; CDR3: CASRRDRLTGELFF
V: TRBV2; J: TRBJ2-7; size: NA; D: NA; DNA: TGTGCCAGCAGTGAAGGGACAGCCCCCTACGAGCAGTACTTC; CDR3: CASSEGTAPYEQYF
V: TRBV28; J: TRBJ1-1; size: few; D: TRBD1; DNA: TGTGCCAGCGGGGACAGGGAAGGACAAAACACTGAAGCTTTCTTT; CDR3: CASGDREGQNTEAFF
V: TRBV5-1; J: TRBJ1-4; size: NA; D: TRBD1; DNA: TGCGCCAGCAGCGCCGGGACAGGGGCCAGGAATGAAAAACTGTTTTTT; CDR3: CASSAGTGARNEKLFF
V: TRBV9; J: TRBJ2-6; size: NA; D: TRBD1; DNA: TGTGCCAGCAGCGTAGGGGGACAGATCTCTGGGGCCAACGTCCTGACTTTC; CDR3: CASSVGGQISGANVLTF
V: TRBV5-4; J: TRBJ1-5; size: NA; D: TRBD1; DNA: TGTGCCAGCAGCTTGGGTCCAGGGGGCGGTCAGCCCCAGCATTTT; CDR3: CASSLGPGGGQPQHF
V: TRBV6-5; J: TRBJ2-2; size: NA; D: NA; DNA: TGTGCCAGCACCAACAGCGGGGAGCTGTTTTTT; CDR3: CASTNSGELFF